This T cell receptor beta chain was retrieved from a study of blood T cell repertoires in COVID-19. Study background: The study drew acute and convalescent COVID-19 samples from the United States, Italy and Spain.

TCRdb's table, derived via immunoSEQ multiplex PCR, lists solely in-frame clones and lacks some. This sample carries about 190,000 clones, 80% of them seen once, and the ten largest clones take roughly 6.4%. The germline CDR1 and CDR2 sequences are SGDLS and YYNGEE. This CDR3 is built from 14 residues. With 4 bases removed from V and 4 bases from J, the gap between germline ends came to 13 bases. This TCR derives from a man in his fifties or sixties with acute or convalescent COVID-19. V is TRBV9 and J is TRBJ2-3, with D possibly TRBD2 on 6 matching bases. Sequences were obtained from peripheral blood. The CDR3 nucleotides are TGTGCCAGCAGCCTCACGCGGAGGGCAGATACGCAGTATTTT. As protein: CASSLTRRADTQYF. The full variable domain, its missing parts supplied by reference TRBV9 and TRBJ2-3, is DSGVTQTPKHLITATGQRVTLRCSPRSGDLSVYWYQQSLDQGLQFLIQYYNGEERAKGNILERFSAQQFPDLHSELNLSSLELGDSALYFCASSLTRRADTQYFGPGTRLTVL.